This TCR beta chain was identified in a study of identical twins (TCRdb year 2016). In the study overall: To test whether fetal clonotypes persist, this study deep-sequenced TCR alpha and beta repertoires from monozygotic twins, from unrelated adults of various ages, and from cord blood. To rule out contamination, the twin experiments were replicated at different times with different library preparation protocols. What the authors observed across the whole study: The excess sharing between twins in beta out-of-frame sequences was weaker because fewer shared sequences reduced the signal-to-noise ratio. Because the same donors could not be followed over many years, the conclusions relied on cross-sectional statistical analysis. In monozygotic twins, out-of-frame TCR alpha sharing was systematically underestimated by recombination models, although the models agreed with sharing between unrelated individuals. Compared with coincidental sharing between unrelated individuals, an excess of low generation-probability sequences was observed among out-of-frame TCR alpha sequences shared between twins. Zero-insertion analyses could be partly confounded by invariant T cells such as MAIT and iNKT, though diverse VJ usage argued against such confounding for most clonotypes. Fewer insertions were carried by abundant cord blood beta clonotypes; a weaker similar trend was observed in young adult naive repertoires, while no such trend was observed in memory repertoires.

A word on this clonotype: Its recognized antigen is unknown. No base qualities exist here, and no much larger clone lies one base off it.

As encoded in the germline V gene (reference sequence), CDR1 is MNHEY while CDR2 is SMNVEV. Trimming removed 4 bases from V and 7 bases from J, leaving 17 bases between the germline ends. The CDR3 runs 14 residues from the cysteine to the phenylalanine. Only the CDR3 portion is preserved as DNA: 42 bases, with reading frame beginning at the first base. Library preparation employed 5' RACE. Sequencing relied on an Illumina HiSeq 2000. Template switching added a universal primer binding site, and the final cDNA carried a unique molecular identifier that allowed TCR cDNA molecules to be counted accurately. Specific primers in the conserved constant-segment region were used to synthesize first-strand cDNA for TCR alpha and beta chains. To control for contamination, each cDNA library was double barcoded with a SMART-Mk sample barcode plus Illumina barcodes. TruSeq adapter sequences along with Illumina sample barcodes were introduced in two successive PCR steps. Sequencing of the TCR alpha and beta cDNA libraries was done on the Illumina HiSeq platform using custom primers. Concerning the study's data processing: Unique molecular identifiers were extracted from raw reads with MiGEC, and CDR3 positions were determined with MiXCR. Recombination models were inferred per individual with the repgenHMM and IGoR tools using an EM algorithm. The analysis of shared clonotypes was done with the tcR package in R, with sharing normalized by the product of cloneset sizes. To study raw recombination without the effects of thymic and clonal selection, out-of-frame nonproductive sequences were analyzed. In-frame beta chains were kept once TCRdb had trimmed the public reads at Q25 with fastp and called clones with MiXCR. Identical CDR3 proteins give one entry, which carries the most common genes and DNA. It is TCRdb's table, rather than the study itself, that gives the V and J calls and clone size. Across this sample there are over 500,000 distinct CDR3 sequences, with approximately 22% seen only once. The biggest ten clones account for around 1% of the sample.

Every donor in the study was a healthy Caucasian. Three pairs of female monozygotic twins, all aged 18 to 29 years, made up the twin cohort. Positive isolation kits from Invitrogen were used to isolate CD4+ and CD8+ T cell populations. This sample also belongs to another study, concerning T cells expressing NK-cell markers. Per that second paper: Three sorted T-cell subsets (CD3+CD56+NKG2C+, CD3+CD56+NKG2C- and CD3+CD56-NKG2C+) from fewer than 10 donors had their TCR beta-chain repertoires profiled. Seven of the eight sequenced donors were HCMV-seropositive and one was HCMV-seronegative. To restrict sorting to alphabetaTCR-expressing T cells, an anti-gammadeltaTCR antibody was added in several experiments. For six donors, the dominant CD3+CD56+NKG2C+ clonotypes were among the top 10 CD8+ clonotypes and accounted for roughly 1.0-7.5% of CD8+ T cells. Those dominant clonotypes were again the most abundant among CD3+CD56-NKG2C+ cells in several donors, at 28.3-60.1%. Whether the expanded NKG2C-expressing T cell clones were specific for HCMV antigens was left unclear. The study sequenced eight donors, all healthy volunteers chosen at random: three men and five women. HCMV-specific IgG was detected in serum with a commercial ELISA kit to determine HCMV serostatus. MIGEC handled demultiplexing of the reads and grouping by UMI, while MiTCR was used to assemble and quantify clonotypes. To exclude erroneous sequences, only TCR cDNA sequences supported by at least two reads were retained. The tcR package was used for downstream repertoire analysis, with clonotypes matched between fractions based on CDR3 nucleotide sequence plus V segment. VDJmatch was used to annotate antigen specificity against VDJdb, with one amino acid substitution in CDR3 allowed.

Sequenced sample: CD4+ T cells sorted from blood. The clonotype comes from a young woman in good health. The chain is encoded by TRBV27 joined to TRBJ2-7; TRBD2 is perhaps the D gene, given 6 matching bases. The CDR3 protein is CASSSGTSGSEQYF. The DNA reads TGTGCCAGCAGTTCCGGGACTTCTGGATCAGAGCAGTACTTC.